The source of this T cell receptor beta chain is a study of OX40 agonist ivuxolimab in advanced cancers. This CDR3 spans 13 amino acids. Trimming shortened V by 9 bases and J by 0 bases, and 13 bases separated the two germline ends. CDR1 is SGHNT, CDR2 YYREEE, per germline (reference sequence). The investigators sampled blood at baseline, at cycle 4 day 1, and at cycle 7 day 1. This clone showed up just a few times. Libraries were prepared by immunoSEQ multiplex PCR; TCRdb keeps only in-frame clonotypes and omits some of them. Of around 60,000 clones listed, approximately 91% were seen once; the top ten hold just under 25%.

Sample: CD4+ or CD8+ T cells sorted from blood, taken in a trial of the OX40 agonist ivuxolimab. The TCR sequence derives from an adult with an advanced solid tumor such as melanoma, head and neck, liver or kidney cancer. V is TRBV5-4 and J is TRBJ2-7, with D maybe TRBD2 (6 bases). The CDR3 nucleotides read TGTGCCACAATAGGAGGGAGCTCCTACGAGCAGTACTTC. This encodes CATIGGSSYEQYF.